These T cell receptor beta chains were read from a single sample in a study of blood T cell repertoires in COVID-19. TCRdb's copy holds only in-frame clones and misses some; the assay was immunoSEQ multiplex PCR. The repertoire consists of around 65,000 clones, with roughly 79% occurring once and the leading ten covering 16%. Sample: peripheral blood. These receptors were taken from a man between 60 and 70 years old with acute or convalescent COVID-19. Each CDR3 is given with its conserved first and last residue. A D gene is named only where the DNA matches it firmly. Clone sizes are given selectively: once, few, many, or a class where the clone is expanded.

d_call | clone_size | j_call | v_call | cdr3_aa | cdr3_nt
TRBD1 | . | TRBJ2-7 | TRBV2 | CASSGTGDEQYF | TGTGCCAGCAGTGGGACAGGGGACGAGCAGTACTTC
. | . | TRBJ1-1 | TRBV18 | CASSPKKGVRTEAFF | TGTGCCAGCTCACCGAAAAAAGGGGTTCGCACTGAAGCTTTCTTT
TRBD1 | . | TRBJ1-1 | TRBV5-1 | CASSRLNRGNTEAFF | TGCGCCAGCAGCCGGCTGAACAGGGGGAACACTGAAGCTTTCTTT
. | . | TRBJ1-2 | TRBV15 | CATSRDLGYGYTF | TGTGCCACCAGCAGGGACTTAGGGTATGGCTACACCTTC
TRBD2 | . | TRBJ2-1 | TRBV7-9 | CASSLGSGGANEQFF | TGTGCCAGCAGCTTGGGTAGCGGGGGGGCCAATGAGCAGTTCTTC
TRBD1 | . | TRBJ2-5 | TRBV7-9 | CASSSQGIEETQYF | TGTGCCAGCAGCTCACAGGGGATTGAAGAGACCCAGTACTTC
TRBD1 | . | TRBJ1-2 | TRBV6-5 | CASSYSRTGGGYGYTF | TGTGCCAGCAGTTACTCCCGGACAGGGGGCGGCTATGGCTACACCTTC
. | . | TRBJ1-6 | TRBV9 | CASSVAGSPLHF | TGTGCCAGCAGCGTAGCCGGTTCACCCCTCCACTTT
. | many | TRBJ1-5 | TRBV25-1 | CASSQDSHSNQPQHF | TGTGCCAGCAGTCAGGACAGCCATAGCAATCAGCCCCAGCATTTT
TRBD2 | . | TRBJ2-1 | TRBV10-3 | CAISESAASGDNNEQFF | TGTGCCATCAGTGAGTCGGCCGCTAGCGGGGATAACAATGAGCAGTTCTTC
. | . | TRBJ2-1 | TRBV6-6 | CASNNQGGNNEQFF | TGTGCCAGCAATAATCAGGGGGGAAACAATGAGCAGTTCTTC
. | once | TRBJ1-5 | TRBV7-3 | CASSLIAGQPQHF | TGTGCCAGCAGCTTAATTGCCGGGCAGCCCCAGCATTTT
TRBD2 | . | TRBJ2-1 | TRBV4-3 | CASSLGASGGLRNEQFF | TGCGCCAGCAGCCTTGGGGCTAGCGGGGGCCTGCGAAATGAGCAGTTCTTC
TRBD1 | . | TRBJ2-5 | TRBV15 | CATSSGDRGIGTQYF | TGTGCCACCAGCAGTGGGGACAGGGGAATTGGGACCCAGTACTTC
. | once | TRBJ1-1 | TRBV7-2 | CASSQYIMNTEAFF | TGTGCCAGCAGCCAGTACATAATGAACACTGAAGCTTTCTTT
TRBD2 | . | TRBJ2-1 | TRBV27 | CASSLLGGDEQFF | TGTGCCAGCAGTTTATTGGGGGGGGATGAGCAGTTCTTC